This TCR beta chain stems from a study of blood T cell repertoires in COVID-19. Looking at the study overall: Researchers got acute and convalescent COVID-19 samples from the United States, Italy and Spain. T cells, B-cell-depleted T cells, or PBMCs supplied cDNA or gDNA.

In the study's own analysis: Reference gene primer amplification yielded estimated nucleated cell counts. Only in-frame clones appear in the TCRdb table, and some are missing; sequencing was by immunoSEQ multiplex PCR. That table is the source of V, J and clone size, and D and trimming were worked out from the DNA. Of about 150,000 clones in the sample, 82% were seen once. CDR3 length: 13 residues. Trimming removed 1 base from V and 9 bases from J, with 12 bases in between. Germline CDR1 and CDR2: MNHNS and SASEGT. This TCR came from a woman at least 80 years old with active or convalescent COVID-19. Sample: peripheral blood. The chain carries TRBV6-1 and TRBJ1-1; D is unresolved. DNA for the CDR3: TGTGCCAGCAGTGAAGACGAGATGTTGAAAGCTTTCTTT. Protein product: CASSEDEMLKAFF.